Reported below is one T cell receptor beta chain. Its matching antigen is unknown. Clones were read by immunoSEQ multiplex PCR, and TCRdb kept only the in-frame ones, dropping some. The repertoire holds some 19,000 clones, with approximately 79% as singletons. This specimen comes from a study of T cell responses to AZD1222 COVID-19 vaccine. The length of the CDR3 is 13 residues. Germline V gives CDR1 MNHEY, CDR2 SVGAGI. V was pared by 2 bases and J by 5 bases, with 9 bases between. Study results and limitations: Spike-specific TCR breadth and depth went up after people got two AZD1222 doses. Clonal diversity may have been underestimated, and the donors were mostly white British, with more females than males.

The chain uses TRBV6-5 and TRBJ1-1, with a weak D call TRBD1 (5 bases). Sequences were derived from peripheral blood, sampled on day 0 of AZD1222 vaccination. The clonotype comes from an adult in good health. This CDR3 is CASSYRGGTEAFF. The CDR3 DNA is TGTGCCAGCAGTTACCGGGGGGGAACTGAAGCTTTCTTT.